The 23 T cell receptor beta chains below come from one sample, sequenced in a study of early T cells in non-severe SARS-CoV-2 infection. TCRdb called the 5' RACE reads again in MiXCR, with one record for every CDR3 protein. The top ten hold under 1.5% of the sample, which has 55,000 to 80,000 distinct CDR3 sequences, around an eighth seen once. Source: whole blood, taken at baseline. These receptors were taken from an adult who was a healthcare worker with PCR-confirmed SARS-CoV-2 infection or an uninfected control (not recorded which).

This clonotype was observed a handful of times. J is TRBJ1-5 and V is TRBV28; TRBD1 might be the D (5 bases). The CDR3 consists of 14 residues. V gave up 6 bases and J gave up 6 bases, with 15 bases separating them. Looked up from germline, CDR1 is MDHEN and CDR2 is SYDVKM. The CDR3: CASRGTVVRQPQHF. As DNA, the CDR3 is TGTGCCAGCAGAGGGACTGTCGTCCGTCAGCCCCAGCATTTT.

The genes are TRBV7-9 and TRBJ2-7; D is possibly TRBD1 or TRBD2 (5 bases each). Trimming removed 4 bases at V and 0 bases at J, with 13 bases between. The CDR3 spans 15 residues. Per the germline V gene, CDR1 is SEHNR and CDR2 is FQNEAQ (reference sequence). The CDR3 spells CASSYEGYYSYEQYF. The CDR3 nucleotides are TGTGCCAGCAGCTACGAGGGGTACTACTCCTACGAGCAGTACTTC.

The gene calls are TRBV7-2 and TRBJ2-3; 10 nucleotides align to TRBD2. The CDR3 consists of 16 residues. Germline CDR1 and CDR2: SGHTA and FQGNSA. The J segment lost 0 bases and the V segment lost 5 bases, leaving 5 bases of the junction unmatched. The CDR3 coding sequence is TGTGCCAGCAGCCTTGGACTAGCGGCTAGCACAGATACGCAGTATTTT. This sequence encodes CASSLGLAASTDTQYF.

The rearrangement links TRBV27 to TRBJ2-7; D not resolved. This CDR3 has 13 residues. The germline V gene encodes CDR1 MNHEY and CDR2 SMNVEV (reference sequence). V was pared by 3 bases and J by 3 bases, with 9 bases between. Here the CDR3 DNA reads TGTGCCAGCAGTTTTGCGGTCTACTACGAGCAGTACTTC. This sequence encodes CASSFAVYYEQYF.

The sample holds many counts of this clonotype. V is TRBV7-2 and J is TRBJ2-3, with TRBD2 identical over 10 bases. With V trimmed by 5 bases and J by 2 bases, 7 bases remained unmatched. The V gene's germline CDR1 is SGHTA and CDR2 FQGNSA. The CDR3 sequence is 16 residues long. The CDR3 here is CASSPRTSGNTDTQYF. CDR3 DNA sequence: TGTGCCAGCAGCCCCCGCACTAGCGGGAACACAGATACGCAGTATTTT.

In its sample, this clonotype was seen a few times. CDR3 sequence (DNA): TGCAGTGCTAGAGATCCCACCGGGACAGGGGGAAGCACAGATACGCAGTATTTT. The encoded protein is CSARDPTGTGGSTDTQYF. The gene calls are TRBV20-1 and TRBJ2-3; 11 bases align to TRBD1. The CDR3 sequence is 18 residues long. After removal of 0 bases from V and 0 bases from J, the junction contained 8 bases not matched to a gene. Germline lookup yields CDR1 DFQATT and CDR2 SNEGSKA (reference sequence).

The rearrangement joins TRBV29-1 to TRBJ1-1; tentative D call: TRBD1 (6 bases). Trimming left V 4 bases short and J 1 base short, with 13 bases between. CDR3 length: 14 residues. Germline CDR1 and CDR2: SQVTM and ANQGSEA. The CDR3 sequence: CSVVGGAGNTEAFF. The CDR3, as DNA: TGCAGCGTTGTTGGGGGGGCAGGGAACACTGAAGCTTTCTTT.

In its sample, this clonotype was seen many times. This chain uses TRBV3-1 with TRBJ1-6; D is ambiguous. The CDR3 runs to 14 residues. The V gene lost 4 bases and the J gene lost 9 bases, with 13 bases spanning the gap. Per germline, CDR1 LGHDT and CDR2 YNNKEL (reference sequence). The CDR3 protein is CASSLEGGFSPLHF. In nucleotides, the CDR3 is TGTGCCAGCAGCCTAGAGGGCGGATTTTCACCCCTCCACTTT.

CDR3 amino acids: CATRQGNTEAFF. The CDR3 nucleotides read TGTGCCACCCGGCAGGGAAACACTGAAGCTTTCTTT. The J gene is TRBJ1-1, the V gene TRBV24-1, with D perhaps TRBD1 (5 bases). Trimming left V 9 bases short and J 2 bases short, with 9 bases between. Germline V gene lookup returns CDR1 KGHDR and CDR2 SFDVKD. This CDR3 has 12 amino acids.

This chain joins TRBV20-1 and TRBJ2-7; a possible D gene is TRBD1 (6 bases). Germline V lookup: CDR1 DFQATT, CDR2 SNEGSKA (reference sequence). Trimming took 1 base from V and 3 from J, leaving 10 bases between them. The CDR3 loop spans 13 amino acids. The CDR3 here is CSARGRQDYEQYF. CDR3 in DNA: TGCAGTGCTAGAGGAAGACAGGACTACGAGCAGTACTTC.

This clonotype was seen more than once but under ten times. This sequence joins TRBV24-1 and TRBJ2-2; 7 bases line up with TRBD1. J was trimmed by 6 bases and V by 5 bases; bases with no gene match: 2. The germline CDR1 and CDR2 sequences are KGHDR and SFDVKD. The CDR3 is 13 amino acids. The CDR3: CATSAQGAGELFF. The CDR3, as DNA: TGTGCCACCAGTGCTCAGGGGGCCGGGGAGCTGTTTTTT.

The sample holds many counts of this clonotype. The genes are TRBV9 and TRBJ2-7, with a tentative D call TRBD2 (6 bases). The CDR3 sequence is 15 residues long. The V gene lost 4 bases and the J gene lost 5 bases, with 19 bases spanning the gap. Looked up from germline, CDR1 is SGDLS and CDR2 is YYNGEE. The CDR3: CASSPRGDPDHEQYF. The CDR3 nucleotides are TGTGCCAGCAGCCCGCGCGGGGACCCGGACCACGAGCAGTACTTC.

This clonotype came up a few times. This chain joins TRBV4-2 and TRBJ2-3, with TRBD2 matching 9 bases. Germline V CDR1 and CDR2: LGHNA, YNFKEQ. The V segment lost 0 bases and the J segment 1 base; nucleotides outside the gene matches: 14. The CDR3 spans 20 residues. CDR3 loop: CASSQEGRVAGAFGTDTQYF. The CDR3 DNA sequence: TGTGCCAGCAGCCAAGAAGGTCGGGTAGCGGGGGCCTTCGGCACAGATACGCAGTATTTT.

Ten or more counts support this clonotype. The chain links TRBV18 to TRBJ2-7, with 10 bases aligning to TRBD2. From germline, CDR1 is KGHSH and CDR2 LQKENI. This CDR3 is 15 amino acids long. Losses at the gene ends were 6 bases for V and 3 bases for J; bases not matched to a gene: 8. CDR3 loop: CASSTSGLADYEQYF. Written as DNA, the CDR3 is TGTGCCAGCTCTACTTCCGGACTAGCGGACTACGAGCAGTACTTC.

The sample holds a few counts of this clonotype. The chain employs TRBV7-9 and TRBJ1-2; D not resolved. Germline loops: CDR1 SEHNR, CDR2 FQNEAQ (reference sequence). The V end was cut by 1 base, the J end by 4 bases, with 7 bases between. This CDR3 contains 13 residues. Here the CDR3 reads CASSLGLAYGYTF. The CDR3 bases are TGTGCCAGCAGCTTAGGGTTGGCCTATGGCTACACCTTC.

The rearrangement joins TRBV21-1 to TRBJ1-5; the table gives TRBD1 as D, unverified against the DNA. TRBV21-1 is termed a pseudogene. The CDR3 covers 12 residues. CDR3 protein: CARGGSNQPQHF. CDR3 in DNA: TGTGCCAGGGGCGGCAGCAATCAGCCCCAGCATTTT.

This clonotype has only a few counts. The chain joins TRBV19 to TRBJ2-7, with D unclear. Germline CDR1 and CDR2: LNHDA and SQIVND (reference sequence). V was clipped by 10 bases and J by 0 bases, with 13 bases between them. The CDR3 contains 13 residues. CDR3 residues: CATAQVISYEQYF. As DNA, the CDR3 is TGTGCCACTGCCCAGGTCATCTCCTACGAGCAGTACTTC.

In this sample, this clonotype turned up a few times. The chain has TRBV5-4 and TRBJ2-3, with D possibly called TRBD1 or TRBD2 (6 bases each). Germline V gives CDR1 SGHNT, CDR2 YYREEE (reference sequence). The CDR3 spans 15 residues. V was pared by 0 bases and J by 4 bases, with 12 bases between. The CDR3, as DNA: TGTGCCAGCAGCTTGGCGTGGGGGGCCGCAGATACGCAGTATTTT. Protein: CASSLAWGAADTQYF.

This clonotype has more than one count but fewer than ten. V and J are TRBV6-2 or TRBV6-3 and TRBJ2-3, with 10 bases that match TRBD1. The trim removed 6 bases at V and 4 bases at J, leaving 1 base unmatched. The CDR3 is made up of 13 amino acids. Germline V gene sequence: CDR1 MNHEY, CDR2 SVGEGT. The CDR3 bases are TGTGCCAGCAGCGGACAGGGGGCAGATACGCAGTATTTT. Translated, it gives CASSGQGADTQYF.

This clonotype was seen only a few times. The chain couples TRBV6-5 to TRBJ2-2, with TRBD2 matching 7 bases. The germline CDR1 and CDR2 sequences are MNHEY and SVGAGI. J lost 0 bases, V lost 6 bases, and 4 bases had no gene match. This CDR3 has 15 residues. CDR3 coding DNA: TGTGCCAGCAGCCCCGGGACTACGAACACCGGGGAGCTGTTTTTT. Its protein product is CASSPGTTNTGELFF.

V usage is TRBV6-6 and J usage is TRBJ1-2; 10 bases align to TRBD1. This CDR3 is built from 14 residues. Germline values: CDR1 MNHNY, CDR2 SVGAGI (reference sequence). After removal of 5 bases from V and 2 bases from J, the junction contained 2 bases not matched to a gene. The CDR3 sequence is CASSKGQGNYGYTF. As DNA, the CDR3 is TGTGCCAGCAGTAAGGGACAGGGGAACTATGGCTACACCTTC.

This clonotype was counted only a few times. The J gene is TRBJ1-6, the V gene TRBV3-1, with 10 bases lining up with TRBD1. The CDR3 covers 15 residues. With V trimmed by 0 bases and J by 10 bases, 3 bases remained unmatched. Germline V CDR1 and CDR2: LGHDT, YNNKEL (reference sequence). DNA for the CDR3: TGTGCCAGCAGCCAAGATGGGACAGGGGAATCACCCCTCCACTTT. It specifies CASSQDGTGESPLHF.

This clonotype was seen more than once but under ten times. This chain connects TRBV12-5 to TRBJ2-5; D gene uncertain. The CDR3 is 11 amino acids. V lost 8 bases and J 10 bases, leaving 14 bases between the germline ends. In germline, CDR1 is LGHNT, CDR2 FRNRAP. CDR3 DNA: TGTGCTAGTCAGTGGCGAGGAGACCAGTACTTC. It encodes CASQWRGDQYF. Supplemented by reference TRBV12-5 and TRBJ2-5, the full variable domain reads DARVTQTPRHKVTEMGQEVTMRCQPILGHNTVFWYRQTMMQGLELLAYFRNRAPLDDSGMPKDRFSAEMPDATLATLKIQPSEPRDSAVYFCASQWRGDQYFGPGTRLLVL.